The TCR beta chain described here comes from a study of T cells expressing NK-cell markers. The CDR3 loop spans 13 amino acids. TCRdb reprocessed the 5' RACE reads, with one entry per CDR3 protein and no DNA. This sample's clone table lists about 460,000 distinct CDR3 sequences. This chain connects TRBV21-1 to TRBJ1-3. TRBV21-1 is marked as a pseudogene. The sample was blood T cells: a sorted CD56 or NKG2C T cell subset, CD4+ or CD8+ T cells, or bulk PBMC T cells (not recorded which). The source of this sequence is a woman between 50 and 59 years old in good health. The CDR3 is CASKRCYGNTIYF.